This T cell receptor beta chain was recorded in a study of somatic mutations in cytotoxic T cells in rheumatoid arthritis (dated by TCRdb to 2017 to 2019). For the study in its entirety: Peripheral blood (approximately 32 ml EDTA) was collected from patients immediately after diagnosis and before any treatment began. Sorted V beta1+ cells also underwent TCRB sequencing, and some V beta antibody-stained T-cell populations were flow-sorted at nearly 100% purity on a FACSAria II or Sony SH800. In newly diagnosed rheumatoid arthritis without treatment, the study examined if expanded CD8+ T-cell clones harbor somatic mutations, relying on TCRB deep sequencing to characterize clonality. TCRB deep sequencing covered over 55 patients with rheumatoid arthritis along with around 20 healthy controls. The median ages of the patient and control groups were essentially identical. The investigation overall reported the following: The finding that TRBV07 was slightly underrepresented in patients was left unadjusted for multiple comparisons. There was no significant difference in CD8+ T-cell clonality between rheumatoid arthritis patients and age-matched healthy controls. The expanded CD8+ clones had unknown antigen targets, and not appearing in virus-specific databases did not rule out that they were virus-specific. In about an eighth of the roughly 65 patients, more than 20% of CD8+ cells belonged to the largest CD8+ clone, while several identical CD8+ TCRB sequences were shared between blood and synovial fluid. An increase of CD8+ clonality with age was seen in patients (Spearman r=0.49) but not in healthy controls.

Positive magnetic bead selection on an AutoMACS was used to isolate CD4+ and CD8+ cells, with flow cytometry used to check purity. After a first flow cytometry screen using a TCR V beta antibody panel, clonal expansions were characterized through TCRB deep sequencing of sorted CD8+ fractions. Peripheral blood mononuclear cells were obtained using density gradient separation with Ficoll-Paque PLUS. Nucleospin Tissue or Tissue XS kits were used to extract DNA from CD4-enriched, CD8-enriched or PBMC samples, and a Qubit 2.0 fluorometer was used for quantification. Looking up the germline V gene yields CDR1 SQVTM and CDR2 ANQGSEA. The CDR3 measures 16 amino acids from cysteine to phenylalanine. The sequence is cut down to CDR3 DNA, 48 bases in frame from base 1. Germline trimming amounts to 8 bases on V and 0 bases on J, with 8 as the count of junction bases outside the gene matches. On this clone itself: The antigen it recognizes is unknown. No per-base quality is available; no much larger clone lies one base away.

The immunoSEQ assay was applied to genomic DNA for TCRB CDR3 sequencing. Per the original workflow: Patient CD8+ clones larger than 1% were compared against published virus-specific TCRB sequences, and only a few matched. Analyses were restricted to productive TCRB rearrangements. Clonality was expressed as a Shannon entropy-based productive clonality index, with each clone defined by a unique TCRB CDR3 sequence. Repertoire overlap between two samples was calculated from the template counts of each clone relative to total templates per sample. Flow cytometry-measured V-gene usage correlated with V-gene usage from TCRB sequencing, with a Spearman r of 0.55 to 0.7. This is the immuneACCESS table as TCRdb keeps it, with only in-frame sequences that have V and J called. A part of the clones is gone; compared with another copy, unresolved V genes explain less than half, and the rest is unexplained. V and J calls and clone size are given by that table; D and trimming were obtained from the DNA. Within this sample are around 6,800 clones, with 60% to 80% of them counted one time only. The leading ten clones occupy about 16% of the sample.

The TCR originated in an adult with rheumatoid arthritis. Sequencing input: CD8+ T cells sorted from blood. The sequence joins TRBV29-1 to TRBJ2-1, and 12 junctional nucleotides match TRBD1. CDR3 loop: CSTGTGGLGSYNEQFF. The nucleotide sequence reads TGCAGCACCGGGACAGGGGGCTTGGGCTCCTACAATGAGCAGTTCTTC.